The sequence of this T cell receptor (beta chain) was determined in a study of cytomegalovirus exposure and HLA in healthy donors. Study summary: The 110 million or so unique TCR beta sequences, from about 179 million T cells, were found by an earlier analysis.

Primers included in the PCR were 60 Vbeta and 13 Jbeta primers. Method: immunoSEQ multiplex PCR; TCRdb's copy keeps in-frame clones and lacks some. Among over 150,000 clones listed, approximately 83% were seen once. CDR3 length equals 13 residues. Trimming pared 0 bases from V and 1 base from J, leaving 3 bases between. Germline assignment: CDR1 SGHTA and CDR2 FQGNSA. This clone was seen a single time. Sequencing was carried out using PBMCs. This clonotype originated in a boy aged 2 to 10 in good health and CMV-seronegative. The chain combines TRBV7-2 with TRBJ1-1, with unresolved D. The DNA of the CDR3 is TGTGCCAGCAGCTTAGCAGCGAACACTGAAGCTTTCTTT. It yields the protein CASSLAANTEAFF.